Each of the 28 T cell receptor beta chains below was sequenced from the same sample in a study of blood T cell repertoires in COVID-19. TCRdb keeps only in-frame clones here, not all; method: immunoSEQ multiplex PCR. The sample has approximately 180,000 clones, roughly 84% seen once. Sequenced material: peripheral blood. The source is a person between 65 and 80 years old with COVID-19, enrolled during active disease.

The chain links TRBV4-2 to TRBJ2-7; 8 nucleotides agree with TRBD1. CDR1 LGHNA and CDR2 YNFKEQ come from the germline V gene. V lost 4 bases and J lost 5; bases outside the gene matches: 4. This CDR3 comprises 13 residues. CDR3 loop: CASSPSGGHEQYF. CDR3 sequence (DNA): TGTGCCAGCAGCCCGTCAGGGGGCCACGAGCAGTACTTC.

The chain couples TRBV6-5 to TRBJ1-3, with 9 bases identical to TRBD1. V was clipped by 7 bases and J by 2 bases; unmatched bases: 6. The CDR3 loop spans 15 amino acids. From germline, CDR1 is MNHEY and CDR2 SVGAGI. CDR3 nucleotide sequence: TGTGCCAGCATCAGGGACAGGGAACCTGGAAACACCATATATTTT. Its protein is CASIRDREPGNTIYF.

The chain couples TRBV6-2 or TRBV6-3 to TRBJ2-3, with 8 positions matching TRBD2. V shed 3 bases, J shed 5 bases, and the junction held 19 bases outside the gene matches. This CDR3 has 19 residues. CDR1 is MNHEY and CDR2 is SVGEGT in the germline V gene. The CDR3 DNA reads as TGTGCCAGCAGTTATAATATCTCGGGGGGGTTCTCCGTGAAAGATACGCAGTATTTT. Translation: CASSYNISGGFSVKDTQYF.

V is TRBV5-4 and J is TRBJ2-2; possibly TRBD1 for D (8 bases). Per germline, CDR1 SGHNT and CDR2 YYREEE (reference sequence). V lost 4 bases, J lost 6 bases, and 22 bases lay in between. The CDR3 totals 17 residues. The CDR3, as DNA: TGTGCCAGCAGCCCGGGGGGAGCAGGGGGCCGCGCCGGGGAGCTGTTTTTT. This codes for CASSPGGAGGRAGELFF.

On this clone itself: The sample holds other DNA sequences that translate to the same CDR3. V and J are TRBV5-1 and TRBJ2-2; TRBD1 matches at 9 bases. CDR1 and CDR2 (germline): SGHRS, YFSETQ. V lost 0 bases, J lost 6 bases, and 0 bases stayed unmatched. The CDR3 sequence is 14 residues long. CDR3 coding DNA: TGCGCCAGCAGCTTGGGACAGGGGGCCGGGGAGCTGTTTTTT. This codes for CASSLGQGAGELFF.

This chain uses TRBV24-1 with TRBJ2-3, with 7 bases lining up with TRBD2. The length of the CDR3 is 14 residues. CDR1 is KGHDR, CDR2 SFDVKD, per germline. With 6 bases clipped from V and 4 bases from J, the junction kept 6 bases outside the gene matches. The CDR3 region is CATSPRTSSDTQYF. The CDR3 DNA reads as TGTGCCACCAGTCCTCGGACTAGTTCAGATACGCAGTATTTT.

CDR3 bases: TGTGCCAGCGTCCCCGACAGGGGGATTTGGGTGGGTGCTGAAGCTTTCTTT. It is translated as CASVPDRGIWVGAEAFF. The V call is TRBV5-8, the J call TRBJ1-1; 9 positions match TRBD1. Germline V lookup: CDR1 SGHTS, CDR2 YDEGEE. With 7 bases clipped from V and 6 bases from J, the junction kept 19 bases outside the gene matches. The CDR3 has 17 amino acids.

The CDR3 sequence is CASSSSGVQETQYF. In nucleotides, the CDR3 is TGCGCCAGCAGCTCGTCAGGTGTCCAAGAGACCCAGTACTTC. This chain joins TRBV5-1 and TRBJ2-5, with D hard to call. The CDR3 consists of 14 residues. Trimming left V 3 bases short and J 1 base short, with 10 bases between. Germline loops: CDR1 SGHRS, CDR2 YFSETQ.

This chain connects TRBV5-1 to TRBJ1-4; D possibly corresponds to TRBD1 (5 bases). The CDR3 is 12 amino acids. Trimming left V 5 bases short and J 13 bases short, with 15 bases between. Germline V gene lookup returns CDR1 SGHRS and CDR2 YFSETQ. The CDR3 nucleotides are TGCGCCAGCAGGCCCTGGGAGGGGACACTGTTTTTT. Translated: CASRPWEGTLFF. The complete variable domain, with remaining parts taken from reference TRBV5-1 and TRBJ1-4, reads KAGVTQTPRYLIKTRGQQVTLSCSPISGHRSVSWYQQTPGQGLQFLFEYFSETQRNKGNFPGRFSGRQFSNSRSEMNVSTLELGDSALYLCASRPWEGTLFFGSGTQLSVL.

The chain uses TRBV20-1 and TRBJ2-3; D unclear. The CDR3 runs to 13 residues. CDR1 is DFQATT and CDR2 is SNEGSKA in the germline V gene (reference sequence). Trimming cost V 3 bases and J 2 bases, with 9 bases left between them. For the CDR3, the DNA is TGCAGTGCTAGTTCTCAGGCCACAGATACGCAGTATTTT. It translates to CSASSQATDTQYF.

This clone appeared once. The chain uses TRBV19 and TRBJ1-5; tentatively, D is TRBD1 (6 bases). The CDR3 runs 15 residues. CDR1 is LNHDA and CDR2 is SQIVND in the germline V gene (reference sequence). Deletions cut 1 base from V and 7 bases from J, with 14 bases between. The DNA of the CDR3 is TGTGCCAGTAGTATAGTTTTACAGGGAATCCAGCCCCAGCATTTT. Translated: CASSIVLQGIQPQHF.

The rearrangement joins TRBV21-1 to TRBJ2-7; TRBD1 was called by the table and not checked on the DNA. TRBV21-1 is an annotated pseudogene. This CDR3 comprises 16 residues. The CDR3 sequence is CANSWLLTGSSYEQYF. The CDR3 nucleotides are TGTGCCAACAGCTGGCTGTTGACAGGGTCCTCCTACGAGCAGTACTTC.

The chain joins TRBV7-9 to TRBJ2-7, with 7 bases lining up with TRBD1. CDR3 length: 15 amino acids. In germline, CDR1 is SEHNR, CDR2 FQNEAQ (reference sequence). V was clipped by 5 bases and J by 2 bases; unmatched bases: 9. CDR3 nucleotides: TGTGCCAGCAGCCCGACAGGGTTTCCGACCTACGAGCAGTACTTC. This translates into CASSPTGFPTYEQYF.

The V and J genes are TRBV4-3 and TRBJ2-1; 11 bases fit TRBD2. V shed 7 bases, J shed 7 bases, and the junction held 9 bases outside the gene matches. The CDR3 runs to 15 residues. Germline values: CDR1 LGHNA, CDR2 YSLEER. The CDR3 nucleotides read TGCGCCAGCACTCAACTAGCGGGAGAAGGGAATGAGCAGTTCTTC. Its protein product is CASTQLAGEGNEQFF.

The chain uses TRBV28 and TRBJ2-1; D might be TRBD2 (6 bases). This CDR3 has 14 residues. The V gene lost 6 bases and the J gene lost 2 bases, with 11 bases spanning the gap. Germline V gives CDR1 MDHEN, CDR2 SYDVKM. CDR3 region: CASSPPGAYNEQFF. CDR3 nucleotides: TGTGCCAGCAGCCCCCCGGGGGCCTACAATGAGCAGTTCTTC.

CDR3 loop: CARFLAHTDTQYF. In DNA form, the CDR3 reads TGTGCCAGATTCCTAGCGCACACAGATACGCAGTATTTT. V usage is TRBV5-3 and J usage is TRBJ2-3; a possible D gene is TRBD2 (6 bases). TRBV5-3 is sorted into the ORF group, with uncertain function. CDR3 length: 13 residues. V was trimmed by 7 bases and J by 2 bases, leaving 11 bases between them.

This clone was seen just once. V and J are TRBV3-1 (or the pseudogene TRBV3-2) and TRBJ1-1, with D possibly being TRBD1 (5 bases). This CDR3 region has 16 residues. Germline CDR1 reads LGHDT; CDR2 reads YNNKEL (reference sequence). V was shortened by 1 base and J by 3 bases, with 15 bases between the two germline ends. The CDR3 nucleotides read TGTGCCAGCAGCCAAGCCCAGGGAAGAAGGGACACTGAAGCTTTCTTT. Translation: CASSQAQGRRDTEAFF.

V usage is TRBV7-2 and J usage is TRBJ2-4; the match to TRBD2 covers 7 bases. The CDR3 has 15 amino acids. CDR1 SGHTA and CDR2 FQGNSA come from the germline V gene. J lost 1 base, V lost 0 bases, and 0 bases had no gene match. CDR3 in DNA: TGTGCCAGCAGCTTAGCGGGGGGGGCCAAAAACATTCAGTACTTC. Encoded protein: CASSLAGGAKNIQYF. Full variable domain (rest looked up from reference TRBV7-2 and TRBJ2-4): GAGVSQSPSNKVTEKGKDVELRCDPISGHTALYWYRQSLGQGLEFLIYFQGNSAPDKSGLPSDRFSAERTGGSVSTLTIQRTQQEDSAVYLCASSLAGGAKNIQYFGAGTRLSVL.

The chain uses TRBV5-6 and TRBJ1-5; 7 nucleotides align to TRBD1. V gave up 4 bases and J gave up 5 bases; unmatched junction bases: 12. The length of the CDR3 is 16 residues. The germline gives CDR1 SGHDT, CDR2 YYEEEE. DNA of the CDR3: TGTGCCAGCAGCATTAACAGGGGTCTGGGTCATCAGCCCCAGCATTTT. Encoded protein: CASSINRGLGHQPQHF.

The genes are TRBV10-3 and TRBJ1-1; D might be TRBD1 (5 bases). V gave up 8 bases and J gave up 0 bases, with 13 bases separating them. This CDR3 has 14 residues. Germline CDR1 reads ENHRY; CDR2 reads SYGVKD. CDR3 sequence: CAISVDTMNTEAFF. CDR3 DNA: TGTGCCATCTCCGTGGACACCATGAACACTGAAGCTTTCTTT.

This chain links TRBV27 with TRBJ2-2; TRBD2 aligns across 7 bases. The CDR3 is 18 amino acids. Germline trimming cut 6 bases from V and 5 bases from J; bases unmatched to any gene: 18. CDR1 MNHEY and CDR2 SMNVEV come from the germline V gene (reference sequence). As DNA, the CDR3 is TGTGCCAGCAGACTCTGGGCCCCCCCCGGGGGGTTGACCGGGGAGCTGTTTTTT. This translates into CASRLWAPPGGLTGELFF.

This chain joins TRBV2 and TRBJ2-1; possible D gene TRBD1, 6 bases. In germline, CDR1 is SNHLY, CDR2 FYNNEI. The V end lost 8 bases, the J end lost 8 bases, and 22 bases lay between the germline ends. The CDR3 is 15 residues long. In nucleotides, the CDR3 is TGTGCCAGCTATGGGCAGGGGCTTGTGAGGGATGAGCAGTTCTTC. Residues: CASYGQGLVRDEQFF.

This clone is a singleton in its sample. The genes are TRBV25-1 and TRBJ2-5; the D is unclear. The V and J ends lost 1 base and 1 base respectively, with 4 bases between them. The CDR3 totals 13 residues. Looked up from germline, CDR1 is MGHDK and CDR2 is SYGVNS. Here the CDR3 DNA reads TGTGCCAGCAGTGAATGGCTCCAAGAGACCCAGTACTTC. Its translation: CASSEWLQETQYF.

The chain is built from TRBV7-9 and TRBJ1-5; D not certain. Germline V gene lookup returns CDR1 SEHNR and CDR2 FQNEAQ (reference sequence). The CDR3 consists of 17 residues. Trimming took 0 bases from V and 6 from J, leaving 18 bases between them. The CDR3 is CASSLAPVDPGGQPQHF. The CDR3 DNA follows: TGTGCCAGCAGCTTAGCCCCCGTAGATCCCGGAGGTCAGCCCCAGCATTTT. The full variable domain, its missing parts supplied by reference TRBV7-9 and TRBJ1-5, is DTGVSQNPRHKITKRGQNVTFRCDPISEHNRLYWYRQTLGQGPEFLTYFQNEAQLEKSRLLSDRFSAERPKGSFSTLEIQRTEQGDSAMYLCASSLAPVDPGGQPQHFGDGTRLSIL.

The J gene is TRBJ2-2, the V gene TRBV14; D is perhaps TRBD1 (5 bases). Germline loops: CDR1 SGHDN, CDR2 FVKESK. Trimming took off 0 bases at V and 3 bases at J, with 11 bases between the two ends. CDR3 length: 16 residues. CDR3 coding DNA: TGTGCCAGCAGCCAAGATCGCAGGGTACACACCGGGGAGCTGTTTTTT. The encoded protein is CASSQDRRVHTGELFF.

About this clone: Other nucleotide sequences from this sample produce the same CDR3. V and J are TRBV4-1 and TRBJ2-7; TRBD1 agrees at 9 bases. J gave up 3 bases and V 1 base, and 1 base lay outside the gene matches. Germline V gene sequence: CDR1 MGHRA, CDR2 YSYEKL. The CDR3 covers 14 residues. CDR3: CASSQVDRGYEQYF. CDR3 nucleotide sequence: TGCGCCAGCAGCCAAGTGGACAGGGGCTACGAGCAGTACTTC.

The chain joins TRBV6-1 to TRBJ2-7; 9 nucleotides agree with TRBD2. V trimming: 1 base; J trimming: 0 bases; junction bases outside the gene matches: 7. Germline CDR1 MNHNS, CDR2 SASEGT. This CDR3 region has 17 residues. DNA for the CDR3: TGTGCCAGCAGTGAAGGCTATAGCGGGAGTCCCTCCTACGAGCAGTACTTC. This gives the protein CASSEGYSGSPSYEQYF.

CDR3 region: CASSLTASGTEAFF. CDR3 coding DNA: TGTGCCAGTAGTCTTACGGCTAGTGGCACTGAAGCTTTCTTT. The chain employs TRBV19 and TRBJ1-1; D gene unclear. The germline CDR1 and CDR2 sequences are LNHDA and SQIVND (reference sequence). This CDR3 region has 14 residues. Trimming removed 5 bases at V and 4 bases at J, with 14 bases between.